The 6 T cell receptor beta chains listed next were all sequenced from one sample in a study of T-cell reconstitution after alpha-beta-depleted transplantation in children. Unique molecular identifiers were used to barcode this TCRbeta library. A single record per CDR3 protein comes from TCRdb applying MiXCR to the PCR reads. The sample has around 270,000 distinct CDR3 sequences, 9.5% to 13% seen once. The input for sequencing was PBMCs, taken before TCRalphabeta/CD19-depleted stem cell transplant. The receptors originated from a boy less than two years old with acute myeloid leukemia, due to receive a stem cell transplant.

Worth noting for this clonotype: Since a much larger clone is just one base distant, this may be a read error. The chain couples TRBV6-5 to TRBJ1-3; TRBD1 might be the D (5 bases). CDR1 is MNHEY, CDR2 SVGAGI, per germline. V was trimmed by 4 bases and J by 6 bases, leaving 13 bases between them. CDR3 size: 14 residues. This chain's CDR3 is CASSSSGTVNTIYF. The CDR3 coding sequence is TGTGCCAGCAGTTCCTCAGGGACTGTAAACACCATATATTTT.

This clonotype was seen ten or more times. This chain links TRBV20-1 with TRBJ2-4; 9 bases align to TRBD1. V shed 2 bases and J 0 bases; nucleotides not matched to a gene: 17. This CDR3 has 20 residues. Germline CDR1 DFQATT, CDR2 SNEGSKA (reference sequence). Here the CDR3 DNA reads TGCAGTGCTAGACCTTTCTCCGGGACAGGGCCTCCTCTAGCCAAAAACATTCAGTACTTC. Translated: CSARPFSGTGPPLAKNIQYF.

The chain couples TRBV28 to TRBJ2-7; 8 bases match TRBD1. The CDR3 contains 17 residues. Unmatched junction bases numbered 15, after V lost 1 base and J lost 7 bases. Germline CDR1 is MDHEN and CDR2 is SYDVKM. The CDR3: CASSLSPAGGHLGEQYF. DNA for the CDR3: TGTGCCAGCAGTTTATCGCCGGCAGGGGGCCACTTGGGAGAGCAGTACTTC. Drawing the rest from reference TRBV28 and TRBJ2-7, the complete variable domain is DVKVTQSSRYLVKRTGEKVFLECVQDMDHENMFWYRQDPGLGLRLIYFSYDVKMKEKGDIPEGYSVSREKKERFSLILESASTNQTSMYLCASSLSPAGGHLGEQYFGPGTRLTVT.

The J gene is TRBJ2-7, the V gene TRBV5-1; D not resolved. Per germline, CDR1 SGHRS and CDR2 YFSETQ. Trimming removed 0 bases from V and 5 bases from J, with 9 bases in between. The CDR3 spans 13 residues. DNA for the CDR3: TGCGCCAGCAGCTTGGCCGGTATCCACGAGCAGTACTTC. Amino acid sequence: CASSLAGIHEQYF.

At least ten counts were recorded for this clonotype. V and J are TRBV29-1 and TRBJ2-7; D is uncertain. Germline V CDR1 and CDR2: SQVTM, ANQGSEA. V was cut by 7 bases and J by 2 bases, with 12 bases left in between. CDR3 length equals 12 residues. The CDR3 protein is CSALVFPYEQYF. The DNA of the CDR3 is TGCAGCGCCCTTGTTTTCCCCTACGAGCAGTACTTC.

J is TRBJ1-2 and V is TRBV9; D possibly corresponds to TRBD1 (6 bases). Trimming cost V 4 bases and J 1 base, with 14 bases left between them. This CDR3 has 15 residues. Germline CDR1 is SGDLS and CDR2 is YYNGEE. The CDR3, as DNA: TGTGCCAGCAGCCCCCGACAGGCAAATAACTATGGCTACACCTTC. It codes for CASSPRQANNYGYTF. The full variable domain, with the rest looked up from reference TRBV9 and TRBJ1-2, is DSGVTQTPKHLITATGQRVTLRCSPRSGDLSVYWYQQSLDQGLQFLIQYYNGEERAKGNILERFSAQQFPDLHSELNLSSLELGDSALYFCASSPRQANNYGYTFGSGTRLTVV.